This T cell receptor (beta chain) was sequenced for a study of beta chain features in type 1 diabetes (dated 2018 in TCRdb). As for the study more broadly: No differences in mean age, gender distribution, total cell number or subset yield were found between patients and healthy donors. A total of roughly 98,000,000 sorted cells were examined across all samples, and a strong correlation was observed between cell number per subset and RNA yield. The study compared TCRB repertoires of sorted circulating CD4+ T cell subsets between recently diagnosed type 1 diabetes patients and matched healthy donors. Naive and central memory subsets were obtained from all 28 donors, but regulatory and stem cell-like memory subsets were isolated from only 8 patients and 8 healthy donors.

CDR1 and CDR2 are read off the germline V gene as MDHEN and SYDVKM. Deletion took 8 bases off V and 2 bases off J, with a span of 11 bases between the germline ends. Spanning cysteine to phenylalanine, the CDR3 consists of 13 amino acids. Solely the CDR3 DNA is kept, with 39 bases framed from the first base. In the case of this clone: The target of this receptor is not known. Per-nucleotide qualities are absent, and no much larger clonotype sits a single base away.

Study-wide conclusions, independent of this receptor: A moderate but significant shortening of TCRB CDR3 length was observed in type 1 diabetes patients in all four CD4+ subsets. Because small numbers of individuals were included in the HLA sub-analyses, any influence of HLA type on TCRB rearrangement was left unresolved. Naive, central memory and regulatory TCRB repertoires appeared more similar among patients than among healthy donors. Because cDNA was sequenced instead of genomic DNA, activated cells with high expression could be over-represented, although the groups did not differ in activation or CD3 levels. Shorter templates might be favored by PCR, yet because patient and control samples were amplified and corrected together, any such skew would affect both groups equally. Fewer insertions and more nucleotide deletions at VDJ recombination sites were observed in patients with type 1 diabetes, implying thymic rearrangement abnormalities.

The High Capacity cDNA Reverse Transcription Kit was used to reverse transcribe all of the isolated RNA, meaning that expressed TCRB transcripts were what got sequenced. Deep immunoSEQ sequencing was performed on naive, central memory and regulatory T cell samples, with an average of about 4 million total reads per sample. After sorted cells were lysed in RLT buffer, RNA was extracted with DNase-treated RNeasy Micro or Mini kits, with the choice depending on cell number. Each cell subset was processed on its own to prevent cross-contamination, while patient and healthy donor samples were processed together. TCRB sequences were amplified from cDNA with the immunoSEQ multiplex PCR, producing 87-bp fragments spanning the CDR3 region. The amplicons were sequenced using the Illumina HiSeq platform. Per the original workflow: PCR bias was computationally corrected using synthetic template baselines, reads within Hamming distance 2 were collapsed, and singletons that could not be merged were discarded. Reads were aligned against IMGT so that V, D and J genes, CDR3 length and insertions or deletions at six rearrangement sites could be assigned. Within each subset, clonotype counts were normalized to the number of sorted cells before true diversity and Gini coefficients were calculated with the tcR R package. Repertoire sharing was quantified using the overlap coefficient calculated on TCRB nucleotide sequences. Out-of-frame TCRB sequences from naive cells were analyzed to stand in for the pre-selection repertoire. TCRdb mirrors the immuneACCESS table, restricted to in-frame sequences. Some clones are absent from its copies; in checked studies, under half trace to an unresolved V gene, and the reason for the others is unknown. The D gene and trimming were derived from the DNA, and the V and J assignments and clone size from that table. This sample is represented by about 740,000 clones; about an eighth of them were singletons. The ten most abundant clones make up approximately 0.02% of the sample.

Each donor gave one peripheral blood draw, averaging approximately 0.11 L, which was collected into heparinised tubes. A BD FACSAria II was used to sort naive, central memory, regulatory and stem cell-like memory CD4+ T cells with a panel that included CD45RO, CCR7, CD25, CD127, CD95 and CD27. Every sorted population had a purity above 95%. PBMCs were separated immediately by Lymphoprep density gradient centrifugation and were stained directly, without being cultured. So that batch effects would be minimized, each experiment stained and sorted samples in pairs, pairing one healthy donor with one patient.

This chain joins TRBV28 to TRBJ2-3, with the D gene too uncertain to name. Sequencing used naive CD4+ T cells from blood. The cell subset or site label of this sample denotes: true naive CD4+ T cells. The receptor comes from a young man with type 1 diabetes. Here is the DNA: TGTGCCAGCGATCTGAGCAACACAGATACGCAGTATTTT. It codes for CASDLSNTDTQYF.